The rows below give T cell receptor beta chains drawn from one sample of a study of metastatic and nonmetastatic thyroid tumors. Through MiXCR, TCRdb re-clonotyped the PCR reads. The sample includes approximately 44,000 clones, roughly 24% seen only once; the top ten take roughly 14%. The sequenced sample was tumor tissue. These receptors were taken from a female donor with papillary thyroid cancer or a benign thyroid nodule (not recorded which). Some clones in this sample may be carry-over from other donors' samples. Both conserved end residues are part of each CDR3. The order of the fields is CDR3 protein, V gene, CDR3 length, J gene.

CDR3: CSAFGGLGSETQYF
V: TRBV20-1
length: 14
J: TRBJ2-5

CDR3: CASSLESGGQLIYEQYF
V: TRBV7-8
length: 17
J: TRBJ2-7

CDR3: CASSLTGTATNEKLFF
V: TRBV5-1
length: 16
J: TRBJ1-4

CDR3: CASSEWRNQETQYF
V: TRBV6-1
length: 14
J: TRBJ2-5

CDR3: CASSMGTSAEQYF
V: TRBV19
length: 13
J: TRBJ2-7

CDR3: CSARAGNNSPLHF
V: TRBV20-1
length: 13
J: TRBJ1-6

CDR3: CASSAYRGEDTQYF
V: TRBV7-9
length: 14
J: TRBJ2-3

CDR3: CASTLGGGAGELFF
V: TRBV12-3/TRBV12-4
length: 14
J: TRBJ2-2

CDR3: CASSLDSGMAEQYF
V: TRBV5-4
length: 14
J: TRBJ2-7

CDR3: CASSQDAGAYEQYF
V: TRBV3-1
length: 14
J: TRBJ2-7

CDR3: CASTPGGTQKAFF
V: TRBV10-1
length: 13
J: TRBJ1-1

CDR3: CSARDWTDYSSYNEQFF
V: TRBV20-1
length: 17
J: TRBJ2-1

CDR3: CASSIGHSGTADYATNEKLFF
V: TRBV19
length: 21
J: TRBJ1-4

CDR3: CSARSGTGLQPQHF
V: TRBV20-1
length: 14
J: TRBJ1-5

CDR3: CASSSGTGAFF
V: TRBV28
length: 11
J: TRBJ1-1

CDR3: CASSEGTANQPQHF
V: TRBV2
length: 14
J: TRBJ1-5

CDR3: CASSSNYEQYF
V: TRBV6-9
length: 11
J: TRBJ2-7

CDR3: CSANELELYEQYF
V: TRBV20-1
length: 13
J: TRBJ2-7

CDR3: CASSQGLADYEQYF
V: TRBV19
length: 14
J: TRBJ2-7

CDR3: CASSLGGEQYF
V: TRBV27
length: 11
J: TRBJ2-7

CDR3: CASSTLAGAFGEQYF
V: TRBV28
length: 15
J: TRBJ2-7

CDR3: CASSLRDGYGYTF
V: TRBV9
length: 13
J: TRBJ1-2

CDR3: CASSGTGGRNEQFF
V: TRBV10-1
length: 14
J: TRBJ2-1

CDR3: CSARTSGIGYNEQFF
V: TRBV20-1
length: 15
J: TRBJ2-1

CDR3: CATRGTGMYEQYF
V: TRBV15
length: 13
J: TRBJ2-7

CDR3: CSARSVTGGFGELFF
V: TRBV20-1
length: 15
J: TRBJ2-2

CDR3: CASSEGQGAEKLFF
V: TRBV6-1
length: 14
J: TRBJ1-4

CDR3: CASSYGAGSYNEQFF
V: TRBV6-5
length: 15
J: TRBJ2-1

CDR3: CASSGRPAGGPDTGELFF
V: TRBV7-2
length: 18
J: TRBJ2-2

CDR3: CASSPGSSGFIETQYF
V: TRBV28
length: 16
J: TRBJ2-5

CDR3: CSASSSGWDTQYF
V: TRBV20-1
length: 13
J: TRBJ2-3

CDR3: CASSMGVAGNLNEQFF
V: TRBV19
length: 16
J: TRBJ2-1

CDR3: CATAGGFANTGELFF
V: TRBV24-1
length: 15
J: TRBJ2-2

CDR3: CASSLMSRGPYF
V: TRBV28
length: 12
J: TRBJ2-5

CDR3: CASSLSQRASYEQYF
V: TRBV7-3
length: 15
J: TRBJ2-7

CDR3: CAWSVSDFADTQYF
V: TRBV30
length: 14
J: TRBJ2-3

CDR3: CASSLRSNSPLHF
V: TRBV12-3/TRBV12-4
length: 13
J: TRBJ1-6